This T cell receptor (beta chain) comes out of a study of OX40 agonist ivuxolimab in advanced cancers. At the level of the study: Participants averaged approximately 65 years of age (range about 23 to 90) and were about 85% male. Three patients showed partial responses: one hepatocellular carcinoma and two cutaneous melanoma cases.

Patients had blood sampled at baseline and again on cycle 4 day 1 and cycle 7 day 1. Whole-study results and caveats: The study found that CD8+ T cells averaged more expanded clones than CD4+.

The protocol was immunoSEQ multiplex PCR, while the TCRdb copy is restricted to in-frame clones and leaves out a portion. Of about 54,000 clones listed, about 83% are singletons. The CDR3 length is 16 residues. In germline, CDR1 is SNHLY, CDR2 FYNNEI. The V gene lost 3 bases and the J gene lost 2 bases, with 15 bases spanning the gap. On this clone: The antigen remains undetermined.

The rearrangement joins TRBV2 to TRBJ2-3; D is unclear. The source material was CD4+ or CD8+ T cells sorted from blood, sampled in a trial of the OX40 agonist ivuxolimab. This TCR derives from an adult with an advanced solid tumor such as melanoma, head and neck, liver or kidney cancer. In nucleotides, the CDR3 is TGTGCCAGCAGTGAGGGCCTGACGATCTACACAGATACGCAGTATTTT. Translation gives CASSEGLTIYTDTQYF. Full variable domain (outside the CDR3, taken from reference TRBV2 and TRBJ2-3): EPEVTQTPSHQVTQMGQEVILRCVPISNHLYFYWYRQILGQKVEFLVSFYNNEISEKSEIFDDQFSVERPDGSNFTLKIRSTKLEDSAMYFCASSEGLTIYTDTQYFGPGTRLTVL.